The sample holds one count of the clone carrying this T cell receptor (beta chain). This record belongs to a study of blood T cell repertoires in COVID-19. Study summary: Samples representing acute and convalescent COVID-19 were sourced from the United States, Italy and Spain. PBMCs, B-cell-depleted T cells, or T cells provided the cDNA or gDNA that made up the material.

Per the germline V gene, CDR1 is MDHEN and CDR2 is SYDVKM. The CDR3 is 13 amino acids. The J segment lost 2 bases and the V segment lost 6 bases, leaving 2 bases of the junction unmatched. Methods used by the authors: Scientists estimated how many nucleated cells there were by amplifying reference gene primers. Assay: immunoSEQ multiplex PCR; the TCRdb copy retains only in-frame clones and omits some. V, J and clone size are taken as reported in that table, and D and trimming were inferred from the DNA itself. This sample has about 260,000 clones; approximately 90% occur once, and the top ten carry about 2%.

Sample: peripheral blood. The source of this sequence is a woman in her forties or fifties who had recovered from COVID-19. The V call is TRBV28, the J call TRBJ1-2; 8 nucleotides align to TRBD1. The CDR3 coding sequence is TGTGCCAGCAGGGGACAGGAAAACTATGGCTACACCTTC. Residues: CASRGQENYGYTF.